This TCR beta chain appears in the sequencing data of a study of blood T cell repertoires in COVID-19. Study-level information: Samples of COVID-19 (acute and convalescent) were obtained from the United States, Italy and Spain. PBMCs, B-cell-depleted T cells, or T cells provided the cDNA or gDNA that made up the material.

A single count supports this clone. In the authors' workflow: Reference gene primer amplification gave nucleated cell count estimates. The data were produced by immunoSEQ multiplex PCR, yet TCRdb's version contains in-frame clones alone and is incomplete. That table supplies the V and J calls and clone size; D and trimming were determined from the DNA. The table lists about 430,000 clones, 80% to 90% of them singletons. CDR1 and CDR2 from the germline V gene are KGHSH and LQKENI. CDR3 length equals 17 residues. The V gene lost 4 bases and the J gene lost 5 bases, with 21 bases spanning the gap. The participants were between roughly 18 and 100 years old and came from under 25 US areas.

The source material was PBMCs or T cells enriched from blood (not recorded which). J is TRBJ1-5 and V is TRBV18; tentatively, D is TRBD1 (5 bases). The TCR originated in a man in his thirties or forties who had recovered from COVID-19. CDR3 in DNA: TGTGCCAGCTCACTGAAAGCTTTCGGGGGGTCAGATCAGCCCCAGCATTTT. As protein: CASSLKAFGGSDQPQHF.